One TCR beta chain is described in this entry. Its specificity is unknown. The record originates from a study of cytomegalovirus exposure and HLA in healthy donors. Per germline, CDR1 SNHLY and CDR2 FYNNEI. V lost 7 bases to trimming and J lost 1 base, with 13 bases between them. The CDR3 has 14 residues. It was with 60 Vbeta and 13 Jbeta primers that the PCR ran. TCRdb's copy holds only in-frame clones and misses some; the assay was immunoSEQ multiplex PCR. Among 150,000 to 200,000 clones listed, 68% were seen once. At the time of sampling, donors were nominally healthy, though unrecorded immune exposures were likely. Points from the study as a whole: Indistinguishable V segments, including TRBV6-2 and TRBV6-3, were excluded. Later analysis identified over 15,000 TCR beta sequences associated with HLA alleles, using a false discovery rate threshold of 0.05. The only immune exposure information that was available was CMV serostatus.

The sample comprised PBMCs. The receptor was derived from a man aged 50-59 years in good health and CMV-seronegative. The chain links TRBV2 to TRBJ1-1, with D perhaps matching TRBD1 (5 bases). The CDR3 is CASTLGTGNTEAFF. DNA for the CDR3: TGTGCCAGCACCCTTGGGACTGGGAACACTGAAGCTTTCTTT.